This is a list of T cell receptor beta chains from one sample in a study of blood T cells in healthy people across ages. Each CDR3 protein is one row after TCRdb ran MiXCR on the 5' RACE reads. In the table there are roughly 800,000 distinct CDR3 sequences, about 34% of which are singletons. The sample was blood. The receptor set was obtained from a young man in good health. CDR3s leave out the opening cysteine and the closing phenylalanine or tryptophan. The order of the fields is J gene, V gene, clone size, CDR3 protein. Some rows mark clone size as missing; the rest say once, few, many or name a class of expanded clone.

j_gene: TRBJ1-2
v_gene: TRBV20-1
abundance: once
CDR3aa: SAGHQEGYT

j_gene: TRBJ1-1
v_gene: TRBV15
abundance: NA
CDR3aa: ATSRDLSDSLAEAF

j_gene: TRBJ1-6
v_gene: TRBV5-1
abundance: NA
CDR3aa: ASSLETGSNSPLH

j_gene: TRBJ2-5
v_gene: TRBV27
abundance: NA
CDR3aa: ASSLPGLAFNEQY

j_gene: TRBJ2-3
v_gene: TRBV12-3/TRBV12-4
abundance: many
CDR3aa: ASSFNLGTSGRTSTDTQY

j_gene: TRBJ1-3
v_gene: TRBV7-2
abundance: NA
CDR3aa: ASSSAAGSSSGNTIY

j_gene: TRBJ1-5
v_gene: TRBV12-3/TRBV12-4
abundance: NA
CDR3aa: ASSFSAGGVGQPQH

j_gene: TRBJ2-5
v_gene: TRBV6-6
abundance: few
CDR3aa: ATRSPGQETQY

j_gene: TRBJ2-5
v_gene: TRBV7-9
abundance: few
CDR3aa: ASRPTGLQETQY

j_gene: TRBJ1-1
v_gene: TRBV29-1
abundance: few
CDR3aa: SVRRGTGVNTEAF

j_gene: TRBJ1-1
v_gene: TRBV11-1
abundance: few
CDR3aa: ASSSYRAQGTEAF

j_gene: TRBJ1-5
v_gene: TRBV4-1
abundance: few
CDR3aa: ASSQDGTGGLNQPQH

j_gene: TRBJ2-3
v_gene: TRBV20-1
abundance: few
CDR3aa: SANSGGPADTQY

j_gene: TRBJ2-7
v_gene: TRBV25-1
abundance: NA
CDR3aa: ASTHRGAYNEQY

j_gene: TRBJ1-2
v_gene: TRBV4-3
abundance: NA
CDR3aa: ASSQERAFYGYT

j_gene: TRBJ1-4
v_gene: TRBV12-3/TRBV12-4
abundance: NA
CDR3aa: ASSPLGQGRWDEKLF

j_gene: TRBJ1-2
v_gene: TRBV25-1
abundance: NA
CDR3aa: ASSDPPNMDGNYGYT

j_gene: TRBJ2-1
v_gene: TRBV5-4
abundance: many
CDR3aa: ASSLVEAGGASYNEQF

j_gene: TRBJ2-1
v_gene: TRBV20-1
abundance: many
CDR3aa: SARDPGGGNYNEQF

j_gene: TRBJ2-7
v_gene: TRBV9
abundance: few
CDR3aa: ASSVAGGEVKEQY

j_gene: TRBJ2-7
v_gene: TRBV7-2
abundance: NA
CDR3aa: ASSEGLAIYYEQY

j_gene: TRBJ2-5
v_gene: TRBV20-1
abundance: few
CDR3aa: SARSLREQETQY

j_gene: TRBJ2-7
v_gene: TRBV29-1
abundance: NA
CDR3aa: SVLDPNRDNEQY

j_gene: TRBJ2-7
v_gene: TRBV7-6
abundance: NA
CDR3aa: ASSLGGSGAGSYEQY

j_gene: NA
v_gene: TRBV2
abundance: NA
CDR3aa: ASSLLAGALEGTQY

j_gene: TRBJ1-1
v_gene: TRBV15
abundance: NA
CDR3aa: ATSRVQNTEAF

j_gene: TRBJ2-5
v_gene: TRBV4-3
abundance: many
CDR3aa: ASSQTTVLQETQY

j_gene: TRBJ1-1
v_gene: TRBV29-1
abundance: many
CDR3aa: SVVRTGGTEAF

j_gene: TRBJ2-7
v_gene: TRBV12-3/TRBV12-4
abundance: NA
CDR3aa: ASSPLTGGNEQY

j_gene: TRBJ1-5
v_gene: TRBV21-1
abundance: once
CDR3aa: ASSKKEGDRAPEPQH

j_gene: TRBJ1-2
v_gene: TRBV7-3
abundance: few
CDR3aa: ASSSHRDSGYT

j_gene: TRBJ2-3
v_gene: TRBV11-2
abundance: NA
CDR3aa: ASSFKDRDRTDTQY

j_gene: TRBJ2-2
v_gene: TRBV14
abundance: NA
CDR3aa: ASSQTSSRTGELF

j_gene: TRBJ2-6
v_gene: TRBV7-8
abundance: few
CDR3aa: ASSLSDRGSGANVLT

j_gene: TRBJ2-1
v_gene: TRBV7-6
abundance: few
CDR3aa: ASSLPAEYNEQF

j_gene: TRBJ1-2
v_gene: TRBV29-1
abundance: once
CDR3aa: SVEGQGGGYT

j_gene: TRBJ1-2
v_gene: TRBV14
abundance: few
CDR3aa: ASSQETGGSGYT

j_gene: TRBJ2-3
v_gene: TRBV3-1
abundance: NA
CDR3aa: ASSQAPSRTSKSTDTQY

j_gene: TRBJ2-1
v_gene: TRBV7-2
abundance: NA
CDR3aa: ASSTLTYNEQF

j_gene: TRBJ1-6
v_gene: TRBV5-6
abundance: few
CDR3aa: ASSLGPRQGRRSSYNSPLH

j_gene: TRBJ1-4
v_gene: TRBV2
abundance: NA
CDR3aa: ASSVGQGIEKLF

j_gene: TRBJ1-5
v_gene: TRBV4-3
abundance: NA
CDR3aa: ASSQKSGGPQH

j_gene: TRBJ2-1
v_gene: TRBV25-1
abundance: few
CDR3aa: ASSEYPGLEF

j_gene: TRBJ1-6
v_gene: TRBV14
abundance: few
CDR3aa: ASSQGYPGVSSPLH

j_gene: TRBJ2-1
v_gene: TRBV11-2
abundance: NA
CDR3aa: ASSPDRSWNEQF

j_gene: TRBJ2-5
v_gene: TRBV19
abundance: NA
CDR3aa: ASSTPGSSTRETQY

j_gene: NA
v_gene: TRBV7-9
abundance: few
CDR3aa: ASSSYRRAYEQY

j_gene: TRBJ2-1
v_gene: TRBV5-1
abundance: many
CDR3aa: ASSLGYRGSYNEQF

j_gene: TRBJ1-6
v_gene: TRBV7-9
abundance: many
CDR3aa: ASSLADSRVYNSPLH

j_gene: TRBJ1-3
v_gene: TRBV6-5
abundance: NA
CDR3aa: ASSLQQGRNTIY

j_gene: TRBJ2-5
v_gene: TRBV6-2/TRBV6-3
abundance: NA
CDR3aa: ASNGGWQETQY

j_gene: TRBJ2-2
v_gene: TRBV7-3
abundance: NA
CDR3aa: ASSPRTSGGTGELF

j_gene: TRBJ1-2
v_gene: TRBV4-3
abundance: once
CDR3aa: ASSRPPGGVLKGGGYT

j_gene: TRBJ1-5
v_gene: TRBV12-3/TRBV12-4
abundance: NA
CDR3aa: ASSFIGSSNQPQH

j_gene: TRBJ2-5
v_gene: TRBV18
abundance: few
CDR3aa: ASSEGQEQETQY

j_gene: TRBJ1-6
v_gene: TRBV20-1
abundance: NA
CDR3aa: SARLQLDRAYNSPLH

j_gene: TRBJ1-5
v_gene: TRBV4-1
abundance: NA
CDR3aa: ACSQPRGSNQPQH

j_gene: TRBJ2-1
v_gene: TRBV7-2
abundance: many
CDR3aa: ASSLNGPGASYNEQF

j_gene: TRBJ2-7
v_gene: TRBV4-3
abundance: NA
CDR3aa: ASSHISGGRSYEQY

j_gene: TRBJ2-3
v_gene: TRBV4-2
abundance: few
CDR3aa: ASSRPQSGGGPTDTQY